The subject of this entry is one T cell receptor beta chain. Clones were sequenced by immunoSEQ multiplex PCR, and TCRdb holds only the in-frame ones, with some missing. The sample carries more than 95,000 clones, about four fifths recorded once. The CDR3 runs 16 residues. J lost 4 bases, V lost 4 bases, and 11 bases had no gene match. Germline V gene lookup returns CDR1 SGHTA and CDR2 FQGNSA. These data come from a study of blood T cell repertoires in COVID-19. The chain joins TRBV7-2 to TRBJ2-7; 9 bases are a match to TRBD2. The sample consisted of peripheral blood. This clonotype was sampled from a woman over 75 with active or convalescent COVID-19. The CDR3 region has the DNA TGTGCCAGCAGCTCCCCAGCGGGGGGTAGTCGATACGAGCAGTACTTC. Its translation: CASSSPAGGSRYEQYF.